The present T cell receptor beta chain was sequenced within a study of blood T cell repertoires in COVID-19. Study information: In each case, the material was cDNA or gDNA derived from T cells, B-cell-depleted T cells, or PBMCs.

As handled by the study authors: Scientists estimated how many nucleated cells there were by amplifying reference gene primers. TCRdb's copy holds only in-frame clones and misses some; the assay was immunoSEQ multiplex PCR. That table furnishes V, J and clone size, whereas the DNA furnished D and trimming. The data contain over 250,000 clones, under 90% of them singletons. The CDR3 extends over 12 amino acids. Looked up from germline, CDR1 is SEHNR and CDR2 is FQNEAQ (reference sequence). The V gene lost 5 bases and the J gene lost 5 bases, with 9 bases spanning the gap. This TCR derives from a man between 45 and 60 years old with acute or convalescent COVID-19. The V and J genes are TRBV7-9 and TRBJ1-1; no definite D call. The sequencing sample was made of peripheral blood. CDR3 residues: CASSPKETEAFF. CDR3 in DNA: TGTGCCAGCAGCCCTAAAGAGACTGAAGCTTTCTTT.